Below, 5 T cell receptor beta chains from the same sample are listed, as sequenced in a study of cytomegalovirus exposure and HLA in healthy donors. In the PCR, 60 Vbeta and 13 Jbeta primers were used. Libraries were prepared by immunoSEQ multiplex PCR; TCRdb keeps only in-frame clonotypes and omits some of them. This sample has 90,000 to 120,000 clones, with 80% to 90% found just once. The sequencing input was PBMCs. The receptors were sampled from a woman under 30 in good health and CMV-seronegative.

The chain is built from TRBV7-6 and TRBJ2-3, with D hard to call. The CDR3 contains 12 residues. Germline V CDR1 and CDR2: SGHVS, FNYEAQ. V was clipped by 6 bases and J by 4 bases, with 8 bases between them. In nucleotides, the CDR3 is TGTGCCAGCAGTCCACTCCCAGATACGCAGTATTTT. Translating it yields CASSPLPDTQYF. The entire variable domain, with the rest obtained from reference TRBV7-6 and TRBJ2-3, is as follows: GAGVSQSPRYKVTKRGQDVALRCDPISGHVSLYWYRQALGQGPEFLTYFNYEAQQDKSGLPNDRFSAERPEGSISTLTIQRTEQRDSAMYRCASSPLPDTQYFGPGTRLTVL.

The chain is built from TRBV28 and TRBJ2-7; 10 nucleotides match TRBD2. In germline, CDR1 is MDHEN, CDR2 SYDVKM. The J segment lost 6 bases and the V segment lost 3 bases, leaving 5 bases of the junction unmatched. This CDR3 has 14 amino acids. This CDR3 is CASSFTTSGTEQYF. CDR3 coding DNA: TGTGCCAGCAGTTTTACCACTAGCGGGACCGAGCAGTACTTC.

This chain links TRBV28 with TRBJ2-5; 11 nucleotides agree with TRBD1. Germline CDR1 MDHEN, CDR2 SYDVKM. V gave up 6 bases and J gave up 13 bases; unmatched junction bases: 7. The CDR3 is 12 amino acids. The CDR3 reads CASSSGQGALYF. In DNA, the CDR3 is TGTGCCAGCAGCTCCGGACAGGGGGCCTTGTACTTC.

This chain connects TRBV9 to TRBJ1-2; 7 bases agree with TRBD1. Germline-derived CDR1 and CDR2 are SGDLS and YYNGEE. J lost 5 bases, V lost 4 bases, and 11 bases had no gene match. CDR3 size: 15 residues. As DNA, the CDR3 is TGTGCCAGCAGCTCACCAGGGGGGCGCCCTTATGGCTACACCTTC. Translation gives CASSSPGGRPYGYTF.

This rearrangement joins TRBV15 to TRBJ2-2; D may be TRBD2 (5 bases). V was pared by 5 bases and J by 2 bases, with 9 bases between. In germline, CDR1 is LNHNV, CDR2 YYDKDF (reference sequence). CDR3 length: 14 residues. In nucleotides, the CDR3 is TGTGCCACCAGCCGTCGGGAAAACACCGGGGAGCTGTTTTTT. This codes for CATSRRENTGELFF.